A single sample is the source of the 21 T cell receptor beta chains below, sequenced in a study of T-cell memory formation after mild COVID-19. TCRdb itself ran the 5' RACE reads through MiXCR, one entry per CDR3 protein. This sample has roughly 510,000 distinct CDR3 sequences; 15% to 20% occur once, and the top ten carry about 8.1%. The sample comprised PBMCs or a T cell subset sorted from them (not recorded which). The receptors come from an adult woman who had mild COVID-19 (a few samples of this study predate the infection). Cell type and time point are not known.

CDR3 DNA: TGCAGTGCTAGTGAGGGGGACGAGCAGTACTTC. Translating gives CSASEGDEQYF. The rearrangement joins TRBV20-1 to TRBJ2-7, with TRBD1 as a possible D gene (6 bases). V lost 3 bases and J 5 bases, leaving 8 bases between the germline ends. The CDR3 contains 11 residues. Germline V gene lookup returns CDR1 DFQATT and CDR2 SNEGSKA (reference sequence).

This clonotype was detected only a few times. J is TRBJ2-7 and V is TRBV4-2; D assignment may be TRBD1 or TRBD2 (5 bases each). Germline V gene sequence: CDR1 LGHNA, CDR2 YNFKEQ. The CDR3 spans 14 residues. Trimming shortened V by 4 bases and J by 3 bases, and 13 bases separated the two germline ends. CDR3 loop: CASSPQRGYYEQYF. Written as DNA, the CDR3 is TGTGCCAGCAGCCCTCAGAGGGGATACTACGAGCAGTACTTC.

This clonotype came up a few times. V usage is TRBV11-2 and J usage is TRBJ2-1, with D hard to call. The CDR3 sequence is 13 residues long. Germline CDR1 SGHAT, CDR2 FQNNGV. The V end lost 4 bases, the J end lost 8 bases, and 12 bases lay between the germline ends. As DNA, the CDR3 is TGTGCCAGCAGCTCTCTCAAGGCTTATGAGCAGTTCTTC. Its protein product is CASSSLKAYEQFF.

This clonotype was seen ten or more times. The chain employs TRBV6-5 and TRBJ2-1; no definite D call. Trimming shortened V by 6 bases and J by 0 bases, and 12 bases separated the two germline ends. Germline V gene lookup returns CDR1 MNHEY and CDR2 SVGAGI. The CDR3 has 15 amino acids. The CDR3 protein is CASSSPRSSYNEQFF. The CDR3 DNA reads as TGTGCCAGCAGCTCCCCGAGGAGCTCCTACAATGAGCAGTTCTTC.

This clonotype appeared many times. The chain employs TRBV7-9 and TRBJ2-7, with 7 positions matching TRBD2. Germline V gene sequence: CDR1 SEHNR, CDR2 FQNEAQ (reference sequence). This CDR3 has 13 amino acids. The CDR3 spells CAEERGNFYEQYF. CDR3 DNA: TGTGCAGAGGAGCGGGGCAATTTTTACGAGCAGTACTTC.

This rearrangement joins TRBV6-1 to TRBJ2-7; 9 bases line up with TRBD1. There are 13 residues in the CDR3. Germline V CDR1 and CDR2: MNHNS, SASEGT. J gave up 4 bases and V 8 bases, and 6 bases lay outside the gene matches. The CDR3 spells CASLWTGDYEQYF. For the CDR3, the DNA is TGTGCCAGCCTCTGGACAGGGGATTACGAGCAGTACTTC.

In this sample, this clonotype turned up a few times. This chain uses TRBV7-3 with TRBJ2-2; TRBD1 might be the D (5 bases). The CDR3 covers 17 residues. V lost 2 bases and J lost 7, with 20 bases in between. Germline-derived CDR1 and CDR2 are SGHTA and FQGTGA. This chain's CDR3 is CASSLSHSRDGNGELFF. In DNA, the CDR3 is TGTGCCAGCAGCTTATCCCACTCCAGGGATGGTAACGGGGAGCTGTTTTTT. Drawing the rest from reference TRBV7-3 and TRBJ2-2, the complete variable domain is GAGVSQTPSNKVTEKGKYVELRCDPISGHTALYWYRQSLGQGPEFLIYFQGTGAADDSGLPNDRFFAVRPEGSVSTLKIQRTERGDSAVYLCASSLSHSRDGNGELFFGEGSRLTVL.

This chain's CDR3 is CASSLQGQSSYEQYF. The CDR3 coding sequence is TGCGCCAGCAGCTTGCAGGGACAGAGCTCCTACGAGCAGTACTTC. The rearrangement uses TRBV5-1 and TRBJ2-7; 7 bases are a match to TRBD1. J was trimmed by 0 bases and V by 1 base; bases with no gene match: 4. Per germline, CDR1 SGHRS and CDR2 YFSETQ. There are 15 residues in the CDR3.

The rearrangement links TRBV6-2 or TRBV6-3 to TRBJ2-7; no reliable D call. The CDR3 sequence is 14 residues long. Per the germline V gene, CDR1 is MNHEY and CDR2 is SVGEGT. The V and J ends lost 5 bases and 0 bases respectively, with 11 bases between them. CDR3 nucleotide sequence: TGTGCCAGCAGTCCCCAGACACCCTCCTACGAGCAGTACTTC. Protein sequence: CASSPQTPSYEQYF.

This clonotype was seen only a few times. For the CDR3, the DNA is TGTGCCACCCAGACAGGGCAACAAGAGACCCAGTACTTC. The encoded protein is CATQTGQQETQYF. The V call is TRBV15, the J call TRBJ2-5, with 7 bases fitting TRBD1. Germline CDR1 LNHNV, CDR2 YYDKDF (reference sequence). The CDR3 is 13 amino acids. V was clipped by 8 bases and J by 2 bases; unmatched bases: 5.

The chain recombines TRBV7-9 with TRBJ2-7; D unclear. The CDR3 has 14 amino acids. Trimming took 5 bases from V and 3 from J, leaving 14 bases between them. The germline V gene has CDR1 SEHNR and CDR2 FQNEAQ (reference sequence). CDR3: CASSPSGGRYEQYF. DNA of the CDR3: TGTGCCAGCAGCCCATCGGGTGGGCGCTACGAGCAGTACTTC. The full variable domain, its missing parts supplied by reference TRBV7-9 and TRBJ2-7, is DTGVSQNPRHKITKRGQNVTFRCDPISEHNRLYWYRQTLGQGPEFLTYFQNEAQLEKSRLLSDRFSAERPKGSFSTLEIQRTEQGDSAMYLCASSPSGGRYEQYFGPGTRLTVT.

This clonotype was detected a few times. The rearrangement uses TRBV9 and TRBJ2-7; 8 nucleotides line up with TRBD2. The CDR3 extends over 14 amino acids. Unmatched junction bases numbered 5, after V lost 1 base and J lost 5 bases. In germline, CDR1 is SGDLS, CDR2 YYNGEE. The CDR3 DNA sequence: TGTGCCAGCAGCGTATACGGGAGGGCCAACGAGCAGTACTTC. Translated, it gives CASSVYGRANEQYF.

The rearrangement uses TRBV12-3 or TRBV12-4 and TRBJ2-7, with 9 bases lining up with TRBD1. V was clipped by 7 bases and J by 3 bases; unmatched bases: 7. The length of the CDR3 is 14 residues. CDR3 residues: CASNLQGAIYEQYF. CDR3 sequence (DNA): TGTGCCAGCAACCTACAGGGGGCGATCTACGAGCAGTACTTC.

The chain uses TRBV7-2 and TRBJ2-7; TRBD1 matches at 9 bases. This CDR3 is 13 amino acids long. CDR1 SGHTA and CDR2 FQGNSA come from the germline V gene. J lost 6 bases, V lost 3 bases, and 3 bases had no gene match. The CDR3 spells CASSLQGQGEQYF. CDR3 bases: TGTGCCAGCAGCTTGCAGGGACAGGGCGAGCAGTACTTC. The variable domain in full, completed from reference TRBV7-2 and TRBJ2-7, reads GAGVSQSPSNKVTEKGKDVELRCDPISGHTALYWYRQSLGQGLEFLIYFQGNSAPDKSGLPSDRFSAERTGGSVSTLTIQRTQQEDSAVYLCASSLQGQGEQYFGPGTRLTVT.

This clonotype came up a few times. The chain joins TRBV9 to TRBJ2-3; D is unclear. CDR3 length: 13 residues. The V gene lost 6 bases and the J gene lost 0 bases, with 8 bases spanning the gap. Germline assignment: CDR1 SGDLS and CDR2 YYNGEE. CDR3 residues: CASKGKSTDTQYF. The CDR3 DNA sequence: TGTGCCAGCAAGGGCAAGAGCACAGATACGCAGTATTTT.

For the CDR3, the DNA is TGCGCCAGCAGCTTGGCCGGAACAGGGTTCGGGGAGCTGTTTTTT. Translating it yields CASSLAGTGFGELFF. This sequence joins TRBV5-1 and TRBJ2-2; D is possibly TRBD1 (6 bases). CDR3 length: 15 amino acids. Germline values: CDR1 SGHRS, CDR2 YFSETQ. Trimming pared 0 bases from V and 7 bases from J, leaving 13 bases between.

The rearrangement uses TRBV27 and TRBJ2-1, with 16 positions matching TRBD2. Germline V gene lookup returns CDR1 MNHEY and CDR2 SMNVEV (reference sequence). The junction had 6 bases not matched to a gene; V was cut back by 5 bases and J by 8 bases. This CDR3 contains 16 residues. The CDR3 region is CASSGTSGGAGYEQFF. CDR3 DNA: TGTGCCAGCAGTGGGACTAGCGGGGGGGCAGGCTATGAGCAGTTCTTC.

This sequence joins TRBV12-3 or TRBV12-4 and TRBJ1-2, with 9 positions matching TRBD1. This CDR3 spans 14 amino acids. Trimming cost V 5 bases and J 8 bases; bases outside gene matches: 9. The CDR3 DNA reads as TGTGCCAGCAGTCCCGAACAGGGGGCTGGCGGCTACACCTTC. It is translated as CASSPEQGAGGYTF.

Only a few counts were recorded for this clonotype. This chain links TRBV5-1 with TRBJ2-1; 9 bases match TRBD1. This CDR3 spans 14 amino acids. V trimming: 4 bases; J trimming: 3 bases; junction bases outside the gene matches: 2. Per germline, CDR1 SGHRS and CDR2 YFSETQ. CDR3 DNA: TGCGCCAGCAGCCGGGGACAGGGCTACAATGAGCAGTTCTTC. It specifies CASSRGQGYNEQFF. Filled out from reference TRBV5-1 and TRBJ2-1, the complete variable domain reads KAGVTQTPRYLIKTRGQQVTLSCSPISGHRSVSWYQQTPGQGLQFLFEYFSETQRNKGNFPGRFSGRQFSNSRSEMNVSTLELGDSALYLCASSRGQGYNEQFFGPGTRLTVL.

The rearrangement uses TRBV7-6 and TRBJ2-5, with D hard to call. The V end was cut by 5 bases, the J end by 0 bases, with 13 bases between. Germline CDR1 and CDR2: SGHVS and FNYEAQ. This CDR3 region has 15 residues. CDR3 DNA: TGTGCCAGCAGCGCGACGCTCGAATACCAAGAGACCCAGTACTTC. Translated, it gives CASSATLEYQETQYF.

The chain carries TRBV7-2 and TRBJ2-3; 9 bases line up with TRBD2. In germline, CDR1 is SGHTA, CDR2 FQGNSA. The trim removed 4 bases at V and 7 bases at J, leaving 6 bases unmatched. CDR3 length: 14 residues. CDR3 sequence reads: CASSSSGNVYTQYF. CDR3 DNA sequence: TGTGCCAGCAGCTCTAGCGGGAACGTATATACGCAGTATTTT. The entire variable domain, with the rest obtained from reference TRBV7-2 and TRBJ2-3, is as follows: GAGVSQSPSNKVTEKGKDVELRCDPISGHTALYWYRQSLGQGLEFLIYFQGNSAPDKSGLPSDRFSAERTGGSVSTLTIQRTQQEDSAVYLCASSSSGNVYTQYFGPGTRLTVL.